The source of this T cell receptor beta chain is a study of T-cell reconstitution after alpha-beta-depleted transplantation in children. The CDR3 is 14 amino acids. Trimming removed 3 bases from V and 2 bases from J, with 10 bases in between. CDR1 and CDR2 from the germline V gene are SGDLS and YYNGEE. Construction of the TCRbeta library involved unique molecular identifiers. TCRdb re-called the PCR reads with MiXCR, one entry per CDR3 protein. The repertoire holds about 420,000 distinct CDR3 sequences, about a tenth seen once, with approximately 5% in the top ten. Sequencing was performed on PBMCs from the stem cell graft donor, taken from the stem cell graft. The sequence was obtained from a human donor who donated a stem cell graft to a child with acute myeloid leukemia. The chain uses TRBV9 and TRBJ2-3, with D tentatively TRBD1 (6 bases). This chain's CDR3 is CASSGGHFTDTQYF. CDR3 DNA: TGTGCCAGCAGCGGGGGACACTTCACAGATACGCAGTATTTT. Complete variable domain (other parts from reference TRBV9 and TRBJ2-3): DSGVTQTPKHLITATGQRVTLRCSPRSGDLSVYWYQQSLDQGLQFLIQYYNGEERAKGNILERFSAQQFPDLHSELNLSSLELGDSALYFCASSGGHFTDTQYFGPGTRLTVL.